The present entry profiles one TCR beta chain with its context. The sample belongs to a study of molecular identifiers for immune sequencing clone quantification. TCRdb reanalysed the PCR reads using MiXCR and keeps one entry per CDR3 protein. The sample consists of hundreds of thousands of distinct CDR3 sequences, roughly 23% of them appearing once. The V gene lost 10 bases and the J gene lost 7 bases, with 26 bases spanning the gap. Germline V gives CDR1 MNHNY, CDR2 SVGAGI (reference sequence). This CDR3 contains 15 residues. The sequence came from a human donor in good health. Some libraries in this study had Jurkat cell RNA spiked in. The sample taken for sequencing was naive CD8+ T cells from blood, with Jurkat cell RNA spiked in. Regarding subset: FACS-sorted CD8+CD4-CCR7+CD45RA+ naive T cells. V and J are TRBV6-6 and TRBJ2-7; either TRBD1 or TRBD2 may fit D (5 bases each). The CDR3 region is CATRPREFRPYEQYF. In DNA, the CDR3 is TGTGCCACCAGGCCCAGGGAGTTTCGACCGTATGAGCAGTACTTC.